Each of the 2 T cell receptor beta chains below was sequenced from the same sample in a study of blood T cell repertoires in COVID-19. TCRdb's copy holds only in-frame clones and misses some; the assay was immunoSEQ multiplex PCR. The table shows 300,000 to 350,000 clones, with approximately 85% occurring only once. The sequenced sample was PBMCs or T cells enriched from blood (not recorded which). The receptors were sampled from a young man who had recovered from COVID-19.

This chain uses TRBV4-1 with TRBJ1-1, with D uncertain. V lost 0 bases, J lost 0 bases, and 11 bases lay in between. Germline-derived CDR1 and CDR2 are MGHRA and YSYEKL. The length of the CDR3 is 16 residues. The CDR3 loop reads CASSQDNRQVNTEAFF. In DNA form, the CDR3 reads TGCGCCAGCAGCCAAGATAATAGGCAGGTGAACACTGAAGCTTTCTTT.

This rearrangement joins TRBV27 to TRBJ2-7; D might be TRBD1 (7 bases). From germline, CDR1 is MNHEY and CDR2 SMNVEV (reference sequence). The CDR3 covers 16 residues. Trimming removed 0 bases at V and 3 bases at J, with 15 bases between. The CDR3 loop reads CASSLSGGGVNYEQYF. The CDR3 coding sequence is TGTGCCAGCAGTTTATCAGGAGGGGGCGTCAACTACGAGCAGTACTTC.